This T cell receptor beta chain comes out of a study of cytomegalovirus exposure and HLA in healthy donors. The germline V and J ends were trimmed by 3 bases and 5 bases, with 15 bases remaining between them. Germline V CDR1 and CDR2: MNHNS, SASEGT. CDR3 length equals 15 residues. The assay was immunoSEQ multiplex PCR, and TCRdb's table has in-frame clones only and misses some. Among about 360,000 clones, 75% to 90% were seen once, and the ten largest hold around 0.8%. The sequence was obtained from a young woman in good health and CMV-seronegative. The rearrangement links TRBV6-1 to TRBJ2-3; possibly TRBD2 for D (5 bases). The sequenced material came from PBMCs. CDR3 bases: TGTGCCAGCAGTGAGATGCTAGCAAAAGGAGATACGCAGTATTTT. It translates to CASSEMLAKGDTQYF.